This T cell receptor beta chain was found in a study of response to subunit inactivated influenza vaccine. Notes on the study in general: The authors suggested that every seasonal influenza vaccination recruits few new T cells.

MiXCR, run by TCRdb on the RT-PCR reads, gives a single entry per CDR3 protein. The sample contains approximately 500,000 distinct CDR3 sequences, over 10% of which appear only once. Germline CDR1 is MDHEN and CDR2 is SYDVKM. The CDR3 spans 13 residues. V shed 2 bases and J shed 5 bases, with 10 bases lying between them. This clonotype was seen only a few times. Its antigen is not known. The TCR comes from a man aged 45-65 years who received an inactivated influenza vaccine. The chain employs TRBV28 and TRBJ2-7, with D possibly matching TRBD1 (5 bases). Sample: PBMCs from blood, taken about 40 days after vaccination. DNA of the CDR3: TGTGCCAGCAGTTTAGGCAGGGCAGACGAGCAGTACTTC. Amino acid sequence: CASSLGRADEQYF. The full variable domain, in which reference TRBV28 and TRBJ2-7 provide the parts outside the CDR3, is DVKVTQSSRYLVKRTGEKVFLECVQDMDHENMFWYRQDPGLGLRLIYFSYDVKMKEKGDIPEGYSVSREKKERFSLILESASTNQTSMYLCASSLGRADEQYFGPGTRLTVT.